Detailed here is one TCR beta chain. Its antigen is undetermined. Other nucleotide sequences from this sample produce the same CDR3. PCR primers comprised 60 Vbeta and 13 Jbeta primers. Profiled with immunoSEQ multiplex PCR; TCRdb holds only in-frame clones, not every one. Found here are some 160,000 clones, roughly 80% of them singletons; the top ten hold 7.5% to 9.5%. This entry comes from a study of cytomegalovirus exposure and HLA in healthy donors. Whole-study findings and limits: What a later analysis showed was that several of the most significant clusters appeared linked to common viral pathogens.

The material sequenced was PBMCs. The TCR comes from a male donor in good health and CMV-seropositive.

CDR3 amino acids: CASSPGGNSLEKLFF. The DNA for the CDR3 is TGTGCCAGCAGCCCAGGGGGCAACTCATTGGAAAAACTGTTTTTT. This chain uses TRBV7-2 with TRBJ1-4; TRBD1 aligns across 8 bases. Germline trimming cut 5 bases from V and 8 bases from J; bases unmatched to any gene: 10. The germline V gene has CDR1 SGHTA and CDR2 FQGNSA. The length of the CDR3 is 15 residues.